The present entry profiles one T cell receptor beta chain with its context. Trimming stripped 1 base from V and 0 bases from J, with 7 bases between. Germline V gene lookup returns CDR1 SGDLS and CDR2 YYNGEE. This CDR3 contains 15 residues. This specimen belongs to a study of OX40 agonist ivuxolimab in advanced cancers. Repertoires were generated with immunoSEQ multiplex PCR, while TCRdb's copy carries only in-frame clones and drops some. Of approximately 82,000 clones listed, around 83% are singletons. The J gene is TRBJ2-2, the V gene TRBV9; D unclear. Sequencing used CD4+ or CD8+ T cells sorted from blood, obtained in a trial of the OX40 agonist ivuxolimab. The clonotype comes from an adult with an advanced solid tumor such as melanoma, head and neck, liver or kidney cancer. This CDR3 reads CASSVRAANTGELFF. The CDR3 nucleotides read TGTGCCAGCAGCGTAAGGGCAGCGAACACCGGGGAGCTGTTTTTT.